Presented here are 24 T cell receptor beta chains from one specimen sequenced in a study of T cells expressing NK-cell markers. TCRdb reprocessed the 5' RACE reads and reports one entry per CDR3 protein, with no DNA. Its table records 30,000 or so distinct CDR3 sequences. Source material: blood T cells: a sorted CD56 or NKG2C T cell subset, CD4+ or CD8+ T cells, or bulk PBMC T cells (not recorded which). These receptors came from a woman aged 18-70 years in good health.

This chain links TRBV20-1 with TRBJ2-3; TCRdb picks TRBD1, but there is no DNA to check that call. The CDR3 loop spans 15 amino acids. The V gene's germline CDR1 is DFQATT and CDR2 SNEGSKA (reference sequence). CDR3 amino acids: CSARGPGLARDTQYF.

The rearrangement uses TRBV4-2 and TRBJ2-1; there is no DNA to check the TCRdb D call of TRBD2. From germline, CDR1 is LGHNA and CDR2 YNFKEQ. There are 15 residues in the CDR3. CDR3 loop: CASSLTSPNYNEQFF.

The chain carries TRBV6-5 and TRBJ2-2; the TCRdb call, TRBD1, lacks DNA for checking. The CDR3 is 16 residues long. CDR1 MNHEY and CDR2 SVGAGI come from the germline V gene. The CDR3 reads CASSYSTGEVAGELFF.

The chain joins TRBV27 to TRBJ2-7. Germline V gives CDR1 MNHEY, CDR2 SMNVEV (reference sequence). The CDR3 length is 14 residues. The CDR3 sequence: CASSFGQIDDEQYF.

Here the CDR3 reads CSATGGGAYEQYF. This sequence joins TRBV20-1 and TRBJ2-7. CDR1 is DFQATT, CDR2 SNEGSKA, per germline (reference sequence). This CDR3 has 13 amino acids.

The chain joins TRBV2 to TRBJ2-2; TCRdb returns TRBD1, unconfirmable since there is no DNA. The CDR3 has 16 residues. Germline loops: CDR1 SNHLY, CDR2 FYNNEI. The CDR3 here is CASSRGQGMNTGELFF.

V and J are TRBV4-1 and TRBJ1-6; TCRdb's D call of TRBD1 is untestable without DNA. The CDR3 runs to 17 residues. Germline loops: CDR1 MGHRA, CDR2 YSYEKL. Here the CDR3 reads CASSRWTEGGHNSPLHF.

J is TRBJ2-7 and V is TRBV4-1; TCRdb outputs TRBD1, but without DNA this stays unchecked. CDR3 length equals 15 residues. The germline V gene encodes CDR1 MGHRA and CDR2 YSYEKL. The CDR3 loop is CASSQSITGSYEQYF.

The CDR3 is CSVEEPTSGSIEQYF. This sequence joins TRBV29-1 and TRBJ2-7; TCRdb lists TRBD2, though no DNA is available to test this call. Germline lookup yields CDR1 SQVTM and CDR2 ANQGSEA. CDR3 length: 15 amino acids.

V usage is TRBV7-8 and J usage is TRBJ2-2; TCRdb names TRBD1, which stays unverified in the absence of DNA. The CDR3 length is 16 residues. Germline V gene sequence: CDR1 SGHVS, CDR2 FQNEAQ. Here the CDR3 reads CASSLPGQGGTGELFF.

The V call is TRBV11-2, the J call TRBJ2-1; the TCRdb call, TRBD2, lacks DNA for checking. The germline V gene encodes CDR1 SGHAT and CDR2 FQNNGV. The CDR3 is 13 residues long. This CDR3 reads CASSRGGVHEQFF.

The chain links TRBV28 to TRBJ2-5; TCRdb picks TRBD1, but there is no DNA to check that call. In germline, CDR1 is MDHEN, CDR2 SYDVKM. The CDR3 has 17 residues. The CDR3 here is CASMKLGTGGGWETQYF.

The V gene is TRBV11-1, the J gene TRBJ2-5; checking the TCRdb D call of TRBD2 is not possible without DNA. CDR1 and CDR2 (germline): SGHAT, FQDESV (reference sequence). This CDR3 contains 19 residues. The CDR3 sequence: CASSFGTSGGTGYQETQYF.

V is TRBV19 and J is TRBJ2-1; the D gene TCRdb calls, TRBD2, cannot be checked with no DNA. CDR3 length: 15 residues. The germline V gene encodes CDR1 LNHDA and CDR2 SQIVND (reference sequence). CDR3 sequence: CASLKDSPGDNEQFF.

This clonotype is deemed medium-sized by its frequency. This chain links TRBV20-1 with TRBJ2-7; TCRdb's D call of TRBD1 is untestable without DNA. The CDR3 is made up of 14 amino acids. Germline-derived CDR1 and CDR2 are DFQATT and SNEGSKA (reference sequence). The CDR3 here is CSARDDRNSYEQYF.

The chain joins TRBV20-1 to TRBJ2-1; with no DNA, the TCRdb D assignment of TRBD2 cannot be verified. The V gene's germline CDR1 is DFQATT and CDR2 SNEGSKA (reference sequence). This CDR3 is 18 amino acids long. The CDR3 spells CSASGIARGGASYNEQFF.

J is TRBJ2-3 and V is TRBV12-3 or TRBV12-4; the D call of TRBD2 rests on TCRdb alone, since no DNA is present to check it. The CDR3 has 17 residues. The CDR3 reads CASSPRPGLAGTDTQYF.

This rearrangement joins TRBV3-1 to TRBJ1-6; TCRdb's assignment of TRBD1 cannot be checked, as there is no DNA. The CDR3 consists of 17 residues. Germline V CDR1 and CDR2: LGHDT, YNNKEL (reference sequence). This CDR3 reads CASSQGYGTGDNSPLHF. Complete variable domain (other parts from reference TRBV3-1 and TRBJ1-6): DTAVSQTPKYLVTQMGNDKSIKCEQNLGHDTMYWYKQDSKKFLKIMFSYNNKELIINETVPNRFSPKSPDKAHLNLHINSLELGDSAVYFCASSQGYGTGDNSPLHFGNGTRLTVT.

The rearrangement uses TRBV5-1 and TRBJ2-1; TCRdb picks TRBD2, but there is no DNA to check that call. Per the germline V gene, CDR1 is SGHRS and CDR2 is YFSETQ. The CDR3 is 15 amino acids. The CDR3 loop reads CASSLFWRGGDEQFF.

This chain's CDR3 is CASADRDNSPLHF. The chain carries TRBV18 and TRBJ1-6; lacking DNA, the TRBD1 call made by TCRdb goes unchecked. The CDR3 covers 13 residues. From germline, CDR1 is KGHSH and CDR2 LQKENI.

This chain uses TRBV14 with TRBJ2-7. Germline V lookup: CDR1 SGHDN, CDR2 FVKESK. The CDR3 totals 15 residues. CDR3: CASSQDPGNFFEQYF.

V usage is TRBV6-2 or TRBV6-3 and J usage is TRBJ1-1; the D call of TRBD1 rests on TCRdb alone, since no DNA is present to check it. The CDR3 is 15 residues long. In germline, CDR1 is MNHEY, CDR2 SVGEGT. CDR3: CASSPWTEMNTEAFF.

The chain uses TRBV27 and TRBJ2-2; TCRdb picks TRBD2, but there is no DNA to check that call. Germline V gene lookup returns CDR1 MNHEY and CDR2 SMNVEV (reference sequence). The CDR3 covers 19 residues. The CDR3 is CASSSSDWAGGLNTGELFF.

The chain links TRBV7-2 to TRBJ2-5. This CDR3 is built from 13 residues. The germline V gene encodes CDR1 SGHTA and CDR2 FQGNSA. The CDR3 sequence: CASSLWVEETQYF.